The clone carrying this T cell receptor beta chain was found a few times. As yet, its antigen is unknown. V was pared by 2 bases and J by 2 bases, with 9 bases between. Germline assignment: CDR1 DFQATT and CDR2 SNEGSKA (reference sequence). The CDR3 length is 14 residues. Molecules of cDNA were individually given unique molecular identifiers that were attached to them. From the 5' RACE reads, TCRdb called clonotypes with MiXCR, one entry per CDR3 protein. The repertoire holds some 80,000 distinct CDR3 sequences, 12% seen once, with less than 8.5% in the top ten. These data originate in a study of early T cells in non-severe SARS-CoV-2 infection. Study as a whole: Sequencing was performed on bulk RNA from unsorted whole blood, leaving chains unpaired.

Study-level results: Using VDJdb, the matching emphasized anti-spike CD8 responses while missing private and CD4 specificities.

Sequenced input: whole blood. The sequence was collected from an adult who was a healthcare worker with PCR-confirmed SARS-CoV-2 infection or an uninfected control (not recorded which). The chain joins TRBV20-1 to TRBJ2-2, with no clear D. The CDR3 DNA reads TGCAGTGCTAGAAGGACCTTAAACACCGGGGAGCTGTTTTTT. Translated: CSARRTLNTGELFF.